Following are 3 T cell receptor beta chains from one sample sequenced in a study of blood T cell repertoires in COVID-19. Measured with immunoSEQ multiplex PCR; TCRdb has only the in-frame clones, and not every one. The sample carries around 240,000 clones, 70% to 90% recorded once. Sequencing was carried out using peripheral blood. These TCRs come from a middle-aged man with acute or convalescent COVID-19.

This sequence joins TRBV19 and TRBJ1-4, with TRBD1 matching 11 bases. This CDR3 spans 15 amino acids. Unmatched junction bases numbered 4, after V lost 2 bases and J lost 8 bases. Germline V gene data show CDR1 as LNHDA and CDR2 as SQIVND (reference sequence). CDR3 amino acids: CASSIWDRGKEKLFF. In DNA form, the CDR3 reads TGTGCCAGTAGTATATGGGACAGGGGGAAGGAAAAACTGTTTTTT.

The chain joins TRBV2 to TRBJ2-7; TRBD1 matches 7 bases. Trimming removed 2 bases from V and 2 bases from J; junction bases left unmatched: 12. CDR1 and CDR2 from the germline V gene are SNHLY and FYNNEI. This CDR3 region has 17 residues. CDR3 protein: CASSEPILGTDTYEQYF. CDR3 nucleotide sequence: TGTGCCAGCAGTGAACCTATTCTCGGGACAGATACCTACGAGCAGTACTTC.

In this sample, this clone turned up once. In DNA, the CDR3 is TGTGCCAGTAGTATCCTCGGGGGACCCACAGATACGCAGTATTTT. As protein: CASSILGGPTDTQYF. This chain connects TRBV19 to TRBJ2-3, with D perhaps matching TRBD2 (6 bases). From germline, CDR1 is LNHDA and CDR2 SQIVND (reference sequence). V lost 3 bases and J lost 2, with 12 bases in between. This CDR3 is built from 15 residues.